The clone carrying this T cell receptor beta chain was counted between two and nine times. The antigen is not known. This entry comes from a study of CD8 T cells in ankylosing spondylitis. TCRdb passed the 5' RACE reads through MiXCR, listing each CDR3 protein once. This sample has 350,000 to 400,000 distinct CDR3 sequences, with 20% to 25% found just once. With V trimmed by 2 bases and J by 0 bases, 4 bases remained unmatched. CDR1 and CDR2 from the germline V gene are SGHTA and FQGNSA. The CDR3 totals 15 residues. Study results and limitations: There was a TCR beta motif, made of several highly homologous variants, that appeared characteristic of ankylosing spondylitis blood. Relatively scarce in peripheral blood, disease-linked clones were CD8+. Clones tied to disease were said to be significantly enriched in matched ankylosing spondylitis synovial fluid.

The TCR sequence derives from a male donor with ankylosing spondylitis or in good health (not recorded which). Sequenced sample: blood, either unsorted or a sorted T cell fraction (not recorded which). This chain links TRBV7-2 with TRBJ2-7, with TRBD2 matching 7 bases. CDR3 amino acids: CASSLRDYPSYEQYF. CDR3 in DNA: TGTGCCAGCAGCTTACGGGACTACCCCTCCTACGAGCAGTACTTC.